This section outlines one T cell receptor (beta chain) sequence together with its context. The antigen is undetermined. Produced via immunoSEQ multiplex PCR; TCRdb's table is partial and in-frame only. The sample consists of 130,000 or so clones, around 94% of them appearing once. This sample stems from a study of graft-versus-host responses after intestinal transplantation. Study at large: Recipients underwent multivisceral, liver-intestinal, or isolated intestinal transplants. The whole recipient group had anti-thymocyte globulin induction followed by tacrolimus and steroids for around 3 years.

CDR1 is SGHRS and CDR2 is YFSETQ in the germline V gene. The CDR3 has 14 residues. V was pared by 2 bases and J by 4 bases, with 6 bases of the junction left unmatched. The receptor was derived from a human donor who received an intestinal transplant. This chain connects TRBV5-1 to TRBJ2-7; 7 nucleotides match TRBD2. Sequenced here: unstimulated CD4+ T cells sorted from spleen or lymph node cells, sampled before intestinal transplant. The CDR3 is CASSLSGGSYEQYF. DNA for the CDR3: TGCGCCAGCAGCTTATCGGGGGGTTCTTACGAGCAGTACTTC.